This T cell receptor beta chain originates from a study of cytomegalovirus exposure and HLA in healthy donors. About the study: Inside one of the first data releases sat about 85 million unique TCRs taken from HLA-typed donors.

The study's findings and limits: In vitro checks showed that three CMV-associated chains really do target CMV antigens.

The V and J ends lost 1 base and 7 bases respectively, with 14 bases between them. Germline V gene sequence: CDR1 SGHVS, CDR2 FQNEAQ. This CDR3 has 14 amino acids. Both 60 Vbeta primers and 13 Jbeta primers went into the PCR. Clones were read by immunoSEQ multiplex PCR, and TCRdb kept only the in-frame ones, dropping some. Of about 130,000 clones detected, over 65% appear once; the ten largest clones hold roughly 1.2%. Concerning this clone: The antigen is undetermined.

The sequence was obtained from a man aged 50 to 60 in good health and CMV-seronegative. The sequenced sample was PBMCs. The chain recombines TRBV7-8 with TRBJ2-7; D perhaps matches TRBD2 (5 bases). The CDR3 protein is CASSLVSSGCEQYF. The CDR3 bases are TGTGCCAGCAGCTTAGTGTCTTCGGGGTGTGAGCAGTACTTC.